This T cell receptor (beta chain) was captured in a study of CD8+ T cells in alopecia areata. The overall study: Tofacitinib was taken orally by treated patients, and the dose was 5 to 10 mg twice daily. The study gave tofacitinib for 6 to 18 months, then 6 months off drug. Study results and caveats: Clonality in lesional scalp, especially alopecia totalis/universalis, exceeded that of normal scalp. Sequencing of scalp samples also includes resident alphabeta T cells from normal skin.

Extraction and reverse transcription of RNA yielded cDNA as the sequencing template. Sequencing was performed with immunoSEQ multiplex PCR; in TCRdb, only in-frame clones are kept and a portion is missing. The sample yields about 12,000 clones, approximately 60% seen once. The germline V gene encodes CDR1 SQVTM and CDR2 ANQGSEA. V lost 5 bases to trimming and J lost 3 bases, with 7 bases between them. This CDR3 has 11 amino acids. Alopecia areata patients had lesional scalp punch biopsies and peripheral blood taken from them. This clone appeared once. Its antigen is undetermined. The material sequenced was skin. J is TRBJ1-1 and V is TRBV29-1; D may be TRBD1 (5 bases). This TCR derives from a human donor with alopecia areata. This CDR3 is CSVSRDTEAFF. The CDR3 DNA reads TGCAGCGTTAGCAGGGACACTGAAGCTTTCTTT.